These 25 T cell receptor beta chains came from one sample sequenced in a study of identical twins. MiXCR was run by TCRdb on the 5' RACE reads, yielding one entry per CDR3 protein. The profile covers 700,000 or so distinct CDR3 sequences, with around 8.3% appearing a single time and around 0.95% taken by the ten largest. The sample was also linked to a second study, of yellow fever vaccine responses in identical twins.

Material: PBMCs. These receptors all stem from a young woman in good health.

This clonotype was found a few times. The V gene is TRBV4-1, the J gene TRBJ2-5; possibly TRBD1 for D (6 bases). Between the trimmed V and J ends, which lost 1 base and 5 bases, there was a span of 14 bases. CDR3 size: 15 residues. Germline CDR1 is MGHRA and CDR2 is YSYEKL. CDR3 sequence reads: CASSQAGGWTETQYF. The CDR3 nucleotides are TGCGCCAGCAGCCAAGCTGGGGGCTGGACGGAGACCCAGTACTTC.

This clonotype was observed a handful of times. V is TRBV7-9 and J is TRBJ2-3; D gene uncertain. The V gene's germline CDR1 is SEHNR and CDR2 FQNEAQ (reference sequence). This CDR3 region has 15 residues. Trimming left V 2 bases short and J 1 base short, with 10 bases between. The CDR3 sequence is CASSLLLAGTDTQYF. CDR3 DNA sequence: TGTGCCAGCAGCTTATTGCTCGCGGGCACAGATACGCAGTATTTT. The full variable domain, its missing parts supplied by reference TRBV7-9 and TRBJ2-3, is DTGVSQNPRHKITKRGQNVTFRCDPISEHNRLYWYRQTLGQGPEFLTYFQNEAQLEKSRLLSDRFSAERPKGSFSTLEIQRTEQGDSAMYLCASSLLLAGTDTQYFGPGTRLTVL.

This clonotype has more than one count but fewer than ten. This chain uses TRBV10-3 with TRBJ2-5, with TRBD2 as a possible D gene (5 bases). Germline V lookup: CDR1 ENHRY, CDR2 SYGVKD. CDR3 length equals 16 residues. Trimming pared 0 bases from V and 4 bases from J, leaving 15 bases between. As DNA, the CDR3 is TGTGCCATCAGTGAGTCGCGGGCAGGTATTGTAGAGACCCAGTACTTC. It yields the protein CAISESRAGIVETQYF.

This clonotype was picked up many times. CDR3 amino acids: CASPRGKAGLAGPASTDTQYF. In DNA form, the CDR3 reads TGTGCCAGCCCAAGGGGGAAGGCGGGACTAGCGGGGCCCGCTAGCACAGATACGCAGTATTTT. The chain carries TRBV28 and TRBJ2-3, with 13 positions matching TRBD2. The CDR3 sequence is 21 residues long. J was trimmed by 0 bases and V by 8 bases; bases with no gene match: 20. Germline V gene lookup returns CDR1 MDHEN and CDR2 SYDVKM.

CDR3: CSATIAGPYEQYF. The CDR3 nucleotides are TGCAGTGCTACCATAGCGGGACCCTACGAGCAGTACTTC. This rearrangement joins TRBV20-1 to TRBJ2-7; 8 nucleotides agree with TRBD2. The CDR3 has 13 residues. Germline V gives CDR1 DFQATT, CDR2 SNEGSKA (reference sequence). The V and J ends lost 4 bases and 2 bases, in that order; junction bases with no gene match: 4.

The chain links TRBV7-6 to TRBJ1-1, with 11 bases that match TRBD1. Germline values: CDR1 SGHVS, CDR2 FNYEAQ. The CDR3 is made up of 15 amino acids. V was pared by 5 bases and J by 3 bases, with 5 bases of the junction left unmatched. The CDR3 is CASSRGQGADTEAFF. The CDR3 DNA is TGTGCCAGCAGCCGCGGACAGGGGGCGGACACTGAAGCTTTCTTT.

This chain links TRBV6-5 with TRBJ1-6; maybe TRBD1 (6 bases). The V gene lost 3 bases and the J gene lost 6 bases, with 15 bases spanning the gap. In germline, CDR1 is MNHEY, CDR2 SVGAGI. The CDR3 totals 16 residues. The CDR3 region has the DNA TGTGCCAGCAGTTATTCCAGGGGATATTTTAATTCACCCCTCCACTTT. Its protein is CASSYSRGYFNSPLHF.

The CDR3 spells CASSYYVSDGTYEQYF. The CDR3 nucleotides read TGTGCCAGCAGTTACTATGTTTCGGACGGGACCTACGAGCAGTACTTC. This chain links TRBV6-2 or TRBV6-3 with TRBJ2-7; weak D call: TRBD2 (5 bases). With 1 base removed from V and 2 bases from J, the gap between germline ends came to 15 bases. The CDR3 contains 16 residues. Looked up from germline, CDR1 is MNHEY and CDR2 is SVGEGT.

This clonotype occurred many times. The chain employs TRBV20-1 and TRBJ2-5; D is uncertain. This CDR3 region has 13 residues. Germline V gene data show CDR1 as DFQATT and CDR2 as SNEGSKA (reference sequence). V dropped 0 bases and J dropped 4 bases, with 9 bases sitting between them. The CDR3 protein is CSARDTTGETQYF. For the CDR3, the DNA is TGCAGTGCTAGAGACACAACGGGAGAGACCCAGTACTTC.

The chain uses TRBV28 and TRBJ1-6; D not resolved. CDR1 and CDR2 from the germline V gene are MDHEN and SYDVKM. The ends were cut back, 4 bases at V and 14 bases at J, with 12 bases in the middle. CDR3 length: 12 amino acids. The CDR3 nucleotides read TGTGCCAGCAGTTCTAGAAAGGGCACCCTCCACTTT. It encodes CASSSRKGTLHF. Supplemented by reference TRBV28 and TRBJ1-6, the full variable domain reads DVKVTQSSRYLVKRTGEKVFLECVQDMDHENMFWYRQDPGLGLRLIYFSYDVKMKEKGDIPEGYSVSREKKERFSLILESASTNQTSMYLCASSSRKGTLHFGNGTRLTVT.

This chain's CDR3 is CASSLDVFEAFF. The CDR3 bases are TGTGCCAGCAGTTTAGACGTGTTCGAAGCTTTCTTT. The chain carries TRBV12-3 or TRBV12-4 and TRBJ1-1; D remains ambiguous. The CDR3 length is 12 residues. V lost 1 base to trimming and J lost 8 bases, with 8 bases between them.

The genes are TRBV12-3 or TRBV12-4 and TRBJ2-1; no reliable D call. V lost 7 bases and J lost 9, with 10 bases in between. The CDR3 covers 11 residues. The CDR3 sequence is CASTDKSEQFF. The CDR3 DNA follows: TGTGCCAGCACCGATAAGAGTGAGCAGTTCTTC.

The V call is TRBV24-1, the J call TRBJ2-7, with 9 bases fitting TRBD1. Per the germline V gene, CDR1 is KGHDR and CDR2 is SFDVKD. CDR3 size: 15 residues. With V trimmed by 4 bases and J by 2 bases, 5 bases remained unmatched. The CDR3 sequence is CATSDPRDRAYEQYF. CDR3 nucleotides: TGTGCCACCAGTGACCCCCGGGACAGGGCCTACGAGCAGTACTTC.

The chain employs TRBV2 and TRBJ2-1, with D possibly being TRBD1 or TRBD2 (5 bases each). Germline lookup yields CDR1 SNHLY and CDR2 FYNNEI. The CDR3 is made up of 13 amino acids. Trimming removed 7 bases at V and 6 bases at J, with 13 bases between. Here the CDR3 reads CASMGTRGNEQFF. The DNA of the CDR3 is TGTGCCAGCATGGGGACGAGGGGCAATGAGCAGTTCTTC.

This clonotype was counted only a few times. The CDR3 here is CASLPEAYNEQFF. CDR3 coding DNA: TGTGCCAGCCTTCCCGAAGCCTACAATGAGCAGTTCTTC. This chain links TRBV6-6 with TRBJ2-1; D is unclear. Per the germline V gene, CDR1 is MNHNY and CDR2 is SVGAGI (reference sequence). The CDR3 is made up of 13 amino acids. V was cut by 8 bases and J by 2 bases, with 10 bases left in between.

This clonotype was seen a few times. This sequence joins TRBV15 and TRBJ2-3, with TRBD2 matching 10 bases. The trim removed 3 bases at V and 3 bases at J, leaving 6 bases unmatched. Per germline, CDR1 LNHNV and CDR2 YYDKDF (reference sequence). The CDR3 consists of 16 residues. The CDR3 coding sequence is TGTGCCACCAGCAGGGGGACTAGCGATGGAACAGATACGCAGTATTTT. This sequence encodes CATSRGTSDGTDTQYF.

This clonotype was detected a few times. The chain links TRBV2 to TRBJ2-7, with TRBD1 as a possible D gene (6 bases). Trimming took off 6 bases at V and 6 bases at J, with 12 bases between the two ends. Germline assignment: CDR1 SNHLY and CDR2 FYNNEI. The CDR3 length is 12 residues. The CDR3 reads CASRVQGPEQYF. CDR3 DNA: TGTGCCAGCAGGGTACAGGGTCCCGAGCAGTACTTC.

Ten or more counts support this clonotype. This chain uses TRBV6-1 with TRBJ2-1; the D call may be TRBD1 or TRBD2 (6 bases each). Germline values: CDR1 MNHNS, CDR2 SASEGT. V dropped 10 bases and J dropped 0 bases, with 16 bases sitting between them. This CDR3 contains 15 residues. For the CDR3, the DNA is TGTGCCACCGAAGGGGAGGACAGCTCCTACAATGAGCAGTTCTTC. Translated: CATEGEDSSYNEQFF.

This chain connects TRBV6-2 or TRBV6-3 to TRBJ2-3; 8 nucleotides line up with TRBD1. From germline, CDR1 is MNHEY and CDR2 SVGEGT. The CDR3 is 13 amino acids. Trimming took 6 bases from V and 4 from J; bases not matched to a gene: 3. The CDR3 DNA sequence: TGTGCCAGCAGAGAGGACAGGGCAGATACGCAGTATTTT. Translating it yields CASREDRADTQYF.

The sample holds a few counts of this clonotype. The V gene is TRBV7-9, the J gene TRBJ1-6, with no clear D. Germline loops: CDR1 SEHNR, CDR2 FQNEAQ (reference sequence). The CDR3 consists of 14 residues. The ends were cut back, 5 bases at V and 3 bases at J, with 8 bases in the middle. The CDR3 coding sequence is TGTGCCAGCAGCCTTGCCGACTATAATTCACCCCTCCACTTT. Protein sequence: CASSLADYNSPLHF.

This clonotype showed up just a few times. The CDR3 nucleotides read TGTGCCAGCAGCTTAGATGGACCCGGGACGTCTTACGAGCAGTACTTC. Its translation is CASSLDGPGTSYEQYF. This chain links TRBV7-2 with TRBJ2-7; D could derive from TRBD1 or TRBD2 (5 bases each). This CDR3 spans 16 amino acids. Trimming shortened V by 1 base and J by 4 bases, and 17 bases separated the two germline ends. The V gene's germline CDR1 is SGHTA and CDR2 FQGNSA.

V usage is TRBV7-9 and J usage is TRBJ1-6; D ambiguous. With 5 bases removed from V and 7 bases from J, the gap between germline ends came to 15 bases. Germline loops: CDR1 SEHNR, CDR2 FQNEAQ (reference sequence). This CDR3 contains 15 residues. The chain's CDR3 is CASSLHSITNSPLHF. Here the CDR3 DNA reads TGTGCCAGCAGCCTCCACAGCATTACGAATTCACCCCTCCACTTT.

This chain connects TRBV11-2 to TRBJ2-3; D not certain. Trimming cost V 5 bases and J 4 bases, with 10 bases left between them. Germline-derived CDR1 and CDR2 are SGHAT and FQNNGV. The CDR3 is made up of 13 amino acids. CDR3 sequence reads: CASSKRRSDTQYF. The CDR3 DNA reads as TGTGCCAGCAGCAAACGACGGTCAGATACGCAGTATTTT.

This clonotype was counted ten times or more. The chain links TRBV4-1 to TRBJ2-7; TRBD2 might be the D (5 bases). CDR1 MGHRA and CDR2 YSYEKL come from the germline V gene. This CDR3 spans 14 amino acids. Trimming cost V 1 base and J 4 bases, with 11 bases left between them. This CDR3 reads CASSQGDRGYEQYF. In DNA, the CDR3 is TGCGCCAGCAGCCAAGGCGACCGAGGGTACGAGCAGTACTTC.

This clonotype was observed many times. This chain connects TRBV7-3 to TRBJ2-3; D uncertain. Trimming took off 1 base at V and 1 base at J, with 6 bases between the two ends. This CDR3 comprises 14 residues. The germline gives CDR1 SGHTA, CDR2 FQGTGA. This chain's CDR3 is CASSLIGGTDTQYF. The CDR3 DNA reads TGTGCCAGCAGCTTAATTGGGGGCACAGATACGCAGTATTTT.